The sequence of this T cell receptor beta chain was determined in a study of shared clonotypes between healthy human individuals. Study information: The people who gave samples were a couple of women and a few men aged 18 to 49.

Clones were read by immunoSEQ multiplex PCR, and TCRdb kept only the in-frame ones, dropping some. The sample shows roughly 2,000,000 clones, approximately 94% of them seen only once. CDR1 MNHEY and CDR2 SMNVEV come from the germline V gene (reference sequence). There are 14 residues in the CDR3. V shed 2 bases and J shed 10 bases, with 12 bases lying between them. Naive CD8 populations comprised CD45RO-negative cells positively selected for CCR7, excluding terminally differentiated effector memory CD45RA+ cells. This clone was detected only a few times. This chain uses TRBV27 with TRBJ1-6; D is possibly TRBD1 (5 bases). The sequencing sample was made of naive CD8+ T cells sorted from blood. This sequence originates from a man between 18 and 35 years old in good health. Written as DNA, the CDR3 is TGTGCCAGCAGTTTAATCGGGACTGAGTCACCCCTCCACTTT. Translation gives CASSLIGTESPLHF.